This record concerns one TCR beta chain sequence. Its antigen is not known. This entry belongs to a study of monozygotic twins with cystic fibrosis. Across the whole study: Libraries were built from 3 to 3.5 micrograms of fragmented DNA using approximately 15 PCR cycles.

Regarding the study as a whole: Unrelated CF individuals shared fewer identical clonotypes than monozygotic CF twins. In 13 of 16 pairs, V gene usage was closest to the co-twin's.

The assay was immunoSEQ multiplex PCR, and TCRdb's table has in-frame clones only and misses some. The repertoire holds about 30,000 clones, 90% seen once, with about 0.54% in the top ten. The sequence was collected from a girl aged 2-9 years with cystic fibrosis. The sample comprised blood.

The CDR3 loop is CASSETWTGPYEAFF. As DNA, the CDR3 is TGTGCCAGCAGTGAAACCTGGACAGGGCCATATGAAGCTTTCTTT. The chain carries TRBV2 and TRBJ1-1, with 8 bases lining up with TRBD1. The CDR3 totals 15 residues. With V trimmed by 2 bases and J by 7 bases, 9 bases remained unmatched. Germline values: CDR1 SNHLY, CDR2 FYNNEI. The variable domain in full, completed from reference TRBV2 and TRBJ1-1, reads EPEVTQTPSHQVTQMGQEVILRCVPISNHLYFYWYRQILGQKVEFLVSFYNNEISEKSEIFDDQFSVERPDGSNFTLKIRSTKLEDSAMYFCASSETWTGPYEAFFGQGTRLTVV.